The 7 T cell receptor beta chains below come from one sample, sequenced in a study of cytomegalovirus exposure and HLA in healthy donors. With 60 Vbeta and 13 Jbeta primers, the PCR was carried out. The protocol was immunoSEQ multiplex PCR, while the TCRdb copy is restricted to in-frame clones and leaves out a portion. Of 170,000 or so clones detected, about 83% appear once; the ten largest clones hold 4% to 6%. Sequences were obtained from PBMCs. Receptors were obtained from a girl aged 5-17 years in good health and CMV-seropositive.

This sequence joins TRBV15 and TRBJ1-2; D is perhaps TRBD1 (6 bases). CDR3 length: 15 amino acids. In germline, CDR1 is LNHNV, CDR2 YYDKDF (reference sequence). V gave up 0 bases and J gave up 5 bases, with 13 bases separating them. The CDR3 here is CATSRDRKGTYGYTF. CDR3 sequence (DNA): TGTGCCACCAGCAGAGATCGAAAGGGGACATATGGCTACACCTTC.

The chain carries TRBV4-1 and TRBJ1-2, with 7 bases aligning to TRBD1. The CDR3 totals 15 residues. Per germline, CDR1 MGHRA and CDR2 YSYEKL. J was trimmed by 2 bases and V by 2 bases; bases with no gene match: 5. The CDR3 DNA reads as TGCGCCAGCAGCCAACCCGAGGACAGGAACTATGGCTACACCTTC. As protein: CASSQPEDRNYGYTF.

The chain combines TRBV6-1 with TRBJ1-3, with D possibly matching TRBD1 (5 bases). Germline CDR1 reads MNHNS; CDR2 reads SASEGT. Trimming removed 5 bases from V and 0 bases from J, with 8 bases in between. This CDR3 comprises 14 residues. The CDR3 loop reads CASSSRDSGNTIYF. CDR3 sequence (DNA): TGTGCCAGCAGTTCCAGGGACTCTGGAAACACCATATATTTT.

The gene calls are TRBV5-8 and TRBJ1-1; 10 nucleotides agree with TRBD1. Trimming took 5 bases from V and 1 from J; bases not matched to a gene: 8. The CDR3 runs 16 residues. Germline V gene lookup returns CDR1 SGHTS and CDR2 YDEGEE. The CDR3 spells CASRPGTGVSNTEAFF. The CDR3 DNA follows: TGTGCCAGCAGGCCTGGGACAGGGGTATCGAACACTGAAGCTTTCTTT.

The chain uses TRBV6-1 and TRBJ1-5, with a tentative D call TRBD1 (5 bases). V gave up 7 bases and J gave up 0 bases, with 13 bases separating them. CDR3 length equals 15 residues. The germline CDR1 and CDR2 sequences are MNHNS and SASEGT. CDR3 nucleotides: TGTGCCAGCACGAGACAGAGTTATAGCAATCAGCCCCAGCATTTT. The encoded protein is CASTRQSYSNQPQHF.

This rearrangement joins TRBV9 to TRBJ1-5, with 8 bases lining up with TRBD1. The germline V gene encodes CDR1 SGDLS and CDR2 YYNGEE. Unmatched junction bases numbered 4, after V lost 3 bases and J lost 5 bases. The CDR3 loop spans 14 amino acids. CDR3 protein: CASSATGGDQPQHF. Here the CDR3 DNA reads TGTGCCAGCAGCGCCACAGGGGGGGATCAGCCCCAGCATTTT.

This CDR3 is CASSLGAEAFF. CDR3 in DNA: TGCGCCAGCAGCTTAGGGGCAGAAGCTTTCTTT. The chain has TRBV5-1 and TRBJ1-1; a weak D match, TRBD1 (5 bases). CDR3 length: 11 amino acids. From germline, CDR1 is SGHRS and CDR2 YFSETQ. Between the trimmed V and J ends, which lost 2 bases and 8 bases, there was a span of 7 bases.